This TCR beta chain was recorded in a study of technical replicates of blood from a handful of donors. Sequencing used immunoSEQ multiplex PCR; TCRdb keeps in-frame clones, though not all of them. The table has tens of thousands of clones, nearly 98% seen once. The sample was T cells isolated from PBMCs. This clonotype was obtained from a human donor in good health.

Here the CDR3 DNA reads TGTGCCAGCAGGACAGGGGTGTTCTACGAGCAGTACTTC. Translated, it gives CASRTGVFYEQYF. This chain links TRBV27 with TRBJ2-7, with 8 bases lining up with TRBD1. The CDR3 has 13 amino acids. With V trimmed by 6 bases and J by 3 bases, 4 bases remained unmatched. The germline CDR1 and CDR2 sequences are MNHEY and SMNVEV (reference sequence).